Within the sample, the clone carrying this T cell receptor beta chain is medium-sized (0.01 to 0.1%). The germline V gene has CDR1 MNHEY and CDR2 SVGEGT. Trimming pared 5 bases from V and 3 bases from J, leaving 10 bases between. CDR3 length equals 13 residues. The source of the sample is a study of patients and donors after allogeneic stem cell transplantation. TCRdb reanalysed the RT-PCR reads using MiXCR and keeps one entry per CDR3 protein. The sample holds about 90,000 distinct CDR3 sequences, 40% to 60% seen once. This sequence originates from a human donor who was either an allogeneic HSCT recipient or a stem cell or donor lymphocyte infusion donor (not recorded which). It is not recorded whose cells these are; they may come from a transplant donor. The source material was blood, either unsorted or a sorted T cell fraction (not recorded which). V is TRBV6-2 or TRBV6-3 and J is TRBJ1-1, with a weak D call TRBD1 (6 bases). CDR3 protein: CASSLHRDTEAFF. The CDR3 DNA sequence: TGTGCCAGCAGTCTGCACAGGGACACTGAAGCTTTCTTT.